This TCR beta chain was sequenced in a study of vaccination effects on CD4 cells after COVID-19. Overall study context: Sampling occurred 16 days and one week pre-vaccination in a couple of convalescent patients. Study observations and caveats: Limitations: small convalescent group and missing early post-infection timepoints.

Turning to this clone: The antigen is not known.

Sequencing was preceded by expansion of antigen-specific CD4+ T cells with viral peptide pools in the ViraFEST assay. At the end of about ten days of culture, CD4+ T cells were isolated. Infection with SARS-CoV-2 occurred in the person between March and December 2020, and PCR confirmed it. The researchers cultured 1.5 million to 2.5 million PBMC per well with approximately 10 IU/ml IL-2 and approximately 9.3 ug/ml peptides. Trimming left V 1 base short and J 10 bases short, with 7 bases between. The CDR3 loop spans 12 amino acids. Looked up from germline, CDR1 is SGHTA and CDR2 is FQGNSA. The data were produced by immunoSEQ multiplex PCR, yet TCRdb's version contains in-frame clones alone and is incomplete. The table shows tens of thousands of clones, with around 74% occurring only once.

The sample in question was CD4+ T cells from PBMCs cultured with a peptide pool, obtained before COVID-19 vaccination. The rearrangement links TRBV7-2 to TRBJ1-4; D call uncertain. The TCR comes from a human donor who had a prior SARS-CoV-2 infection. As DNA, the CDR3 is TGTGCCAGCAGCTTAGTTGATGGAAAACTGTTTTTT. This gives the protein CASSLVDGKLFF.